This T cell receptor (beta chain) emerged from a study of T cell responses to AZD1222 COVID-19 vaccine. General study points: Sampling that yielded the repertoires occurred only after the peak T cell response.

Sequencing was performed with immunoSEQ multiplex PCR; in TCRdb, only in-frame clones are kept and a portion is missing. The table has fewer than 55,000 clones, about 90% seen once. V lost 3 bases to trimming and J lost 6 bases, with 10 bases between them. Germline CDR1 SGHNT, CDR2 YYREEE (reference sequence). CDR3 length: 13 residues. Comments on this clone: Its antigen is as yet unknown.

The source material was peripheral blood, sampled 28 days after the second AZD1222 dose. The chain has TRBV5-4 and TRBJ1-5, with D perhaps matching TRBD1 (5 bases). This sequence originates from an adult who received the AZD1222 COVID-19 vaccine. The CDR3 nucleotides read TGTGCCAGCAGCTCAGGGTGGGGTCAGCCCCAGCATTTT. Translated: CASSSGWGQPQHF.